A single TCR beta chain is shown here with its context. Its antigen is currently unknown. The authors ran the assay at deep level. The table came from immunoSEQ multiplex PCR; TCRdb's copy has only in-frame clones and leaves some out. The data hold 950,000 to 1,300,000 clones, with around 74% observed a single time. This specimen comes from a study of shared clonotypes between healthy human individuals. Across the study: Each donor had three CD4 naive, three CD4 memory, two CD8 naive and one CD8 memory plate. Overall study findings and caveats: Estimated richness was generally greater in naive than memory subsets.

The CDR3 extends over 13 amino acids. CDR1 and CDR2 (germline): MNHNY, SVGAGI (reference sequence). Trimming stripped 9 bases from V and 4 bases from J, with 15 bases between. Sequenced: memory CD4+ T cells sorted from blood. Subset specified: CD45RA-negative fraction. This rearrangement joins TRBV6-6 to TRBJ1-2; D is undetermined. The receptor was derived from a young man in good health. Here the CDR3 DNA reads TGTGCCAGTACGTTTGGGCTGGGCTATGGCTACACCTTC. This translates into CASTFGLGYGYTF.